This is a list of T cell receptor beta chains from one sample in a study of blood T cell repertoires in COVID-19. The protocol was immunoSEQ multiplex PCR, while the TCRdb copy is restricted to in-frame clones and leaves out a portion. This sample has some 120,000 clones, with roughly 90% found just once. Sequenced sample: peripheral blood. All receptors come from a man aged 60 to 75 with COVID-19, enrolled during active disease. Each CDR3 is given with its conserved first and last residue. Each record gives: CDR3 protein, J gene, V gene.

CASRGVPGHLYEQYF,TRBJ2-7,TRBV21-1
CASSSPQGARFF,TRBJ2-1,TRBV6-5
CASSFSGLAADTQYF,TRBJ2-3,TRBV7-2
CASSLDRNTEAFF,TRBJ1-1,TRBV5-8
CASSLLTRGGEQFF,TRBJ2-1,TRBV27
CATSDPDRGLRETQYF,TRBJ2-5,TRBV24-1
CAWSDTGVMNEQFF,TRBJ2-1,TRBV30
CASSLGQGFYEQYF,TRBJ2-7,TRBV5-4
CASSPLGNTIYF,TRBJ1-3,TRBV9
CASGSPGRGVIREKLFF,TRBJ1-4,TRBV12-5
CASSPRTGAHEAFF,TRBJ1-1,TRBV7-9
CARDSGGRYNEQFF,TRBJ2-1,TRBV30
CASSSYSSSYNEQFF,TRBJ2-1,TRBV11-3
CASSLGLDYEQYF,TRBJ2-7,TRBV27
CASSFIDRVTYEQYF,TRBJ2-7,TRBV11-3
CASSIGPENTEAFF,TRBJ1-1,TRBV19
CASSPDRSPWFYEQYF,TRBJ2-7,TRBV7-6
CASSQSTGTAYEQYF,TRBJ2-7,TRBV14
CAIGTSGGRDNEQFF,TRBJ2-1,TRBV10-3
CASSPGTNSNQPQHF,TRBJ1-5,TRBV6-5
CASSRTGLNEKLFF,TRBJ1-4,TRBV18
CASSTKQGVQGEQFF,TRBJ2-1,TRBV7-6
CASSPHTGVVMNTEAFF,TRBJ1-1,TRBV7-3
CASGHSGEGANVLTF,TRBJ2-6,TRBV5-4
CASSQGVRGSYEQYF,TRBJ2-7,TRBV4-3
CASSLLGLAGGVDEQFF,TRBJ2-1,TRBV3-1/TRBV3-2
CASSLQENTEAFF,TRBJ1-1,TRBV19
CASSLSRGRGANVLTF,TRBJ2-6,TRBV27
CASSQVRQPQHF,TRBJ1-5,TRBV2
CASSQEGLYQETQYF,TRBJ2-5,TRBV23-1
CASSPLRDRDFNEQFF,TRBJ2-1,TRBV3-1/TRBV3-2
CASSVEGTFSYEQYF,TRBJ2-7,TRBV9
CASSIRTSETYNEQFF,TRBJ2-1,TRBV19
CSASSTGDNQPQHF,TRBJ1-5,TRBV20-1
CASSKDRGQETQYF,TRBJ2-5,TRBV18
CASSLDLSGDQPQHF,TRBJ1-5,TRBV5-1
CAWRKDSYYGYTF,TRBJ1-2,TRBV30